These 18 T cell receptor beta chains share one sample of origin, sequenced in a study of cytomegalovirus exposure and HLA in healthy donors. With 60 Vbeta and 13 Jbeta primers, the PCR was carried out. Some clones are missing from TCRdb's copy, which holds only in-frame ones; the method was immunoSEQ multiplex PCR. There are some 150,000 clones in the sample; under 80% occur only once, and 4.3% lies in the top ten. Specimen: PBMCs. The receptors here all came from a man aged 35 to 55 in good health and CMV-seronegative.

This rearrangement joins TRBV5-4 to TRBJ1-1, with D possibly matching TRBD1 (5 bases). The CDR3 totals 15 residues. V lost 4 bases, J lost 0 bases, and 13 bases lay in between. Germline assignment: CDR1 SGHNT and CDR2 YYREEE (reference sequence). The CDR3: CASSRDGGMNTEAFF. The DNA of the CDR3 is TGTGCCAGCAGCCGCGACGGGGGAATGAACACTGAAGCTTTCTTT.

This clone was counted once. The chain combines TRBV5-1 with TRBJ2-7; D gene ambiguous. Per the germline V gene, CDR1 is SGHRS and CDR2 is YFSETQ. This CDR3 spans 13 amino acids. Between the trimmed V and J ends, which lost 5 bases and 2 bases, there was a span of 11 bases. CDR3 nucleotide sequence: TGCGCCAGCAGTCTTGACTGGACCTACGAGCAGTACTTC. Residues: CASSLDWTYEQYF.

The rearrangement links TRBV4-1 to TRBJ1-1; TRBD1 might be the D (5 bases). V lost 0 bases and J lost 7, with 9 bases in between. CDR1 and CDR2 (germline): MGHRA, YSYEKL. CDR3 length: 13 amino acids. In DNA, the CDR3 is TGCGCCAGCAGCCAAGATTGGGGCCTTGAAGCTTTCTTT. It codes for CASSQDWGLEAFF.

This clone has a single count. The rearrangement uses TRBV7-6 and TRBJ2-3; D may be TRBD2 (5 bases). This CDR3 spans 15 amino acids. V dropped 1 base and J dropped 1 base, with 9 bases sitting between them. The germline CDR1 and CDR2 sequences are SGHVS and FNYEAQ. The CDR3 DNA is TGTGCCAGCAGCTTAGTAGTCGGGGGCACAGATACGCAGTATTTT. Protein: CASSLVVGGTDTQYF.

The chain is built from TRBV4-3 and TRBJ1-3; 9 nucleotides line up with TRBD1. Germline-derived CDR1 and CDR2 are LGHNA and YSLEER. The J segment lost 7 bases and the V segment lost 6 bases, leaving 4 bases of the junction unmatched. CDR3 size: 13 residues. CDR3 region: CASSQQGANTIYF. In nucleotides, the CDR3 is TGCGCCAGCAGTCAACAGGGGGCGAACACCATATATTTT.

This clone was detected ten times or more. The chain employs TRBV4-2 and TRBJ2-6; D is possibly TRBD2 (6 bases). Germline V gene sequence: CDR1 LGHNA, CDR2 YNFKEQ. The V and J ends lost 3 bases and 0 bases respectively, with 6 bases between them. CDR3 length: 15 amino acids. For the CDR3, the DNA is TGTGCCAGCAGCCAGGGGGGCTCTGGGGCCAACGTCCTGACTTTC. Translated, it gives CASSQGGSGANVLTF.

This clone was detected a few times. The V and J genes are TRBV4-3 and TRBJ1-1, with D hard to call. From germline, CDR1 is LGHNA and CDR2 YSLEER. This CDR3 is 14 amino acids long. V lost 1 base and J 3 bases, leaving 9 bases between the germline ends. The CDR3 DNA is TGCGCCAGCAGCCAAGCCGGGGAATACACTGAAGCTTTCTTT. Translating it yields CASSQAGEYTEAFF.

CDR3 coding DNA: TGCGCCAGCAGCCAAGCCAGGACAGGGGGTAACTCCTATAATTCACCCCTCCACTTT. Translation: CASSQARTGGNSYNSPLHF. The chain joins TRBV4-1 to TRBJ1-6; TRBD1 matches 10 bases. CDR1 is MGHRA and CDR2 is YSYEKL in the germline V gene. With V trimmed by 1 base and J by 0 bases, 6 bases remained unmatched. CDR3 length equals 19 residues.

A remark on this clone: The sample carries other DNA sequences with the same CDR3. The chain is built from TRBV10-1 and TRBJ2-7, with a weak D call TRBD2 (5 bases). The CDR3 runs to 13 residues. Trimming pared 5 bases from V and 5 bases from J, leaving 13 bases between. Germline CDR1 is WNHNN and CDR2 is SYGVQD (reference sequence). The CDR3 loop reads CASSPLSGNEQYF. The CDR3 bases are TGCGCCAGCAGTCCCCTCTCGGGGAACGAGCAGTACTTC.

This chain uses TRBV6-1 with TRBJ1-4; no definite D call. CDR1 and CDR2 from the germline V gene are MNHNS and SASEGT. Trimming took 7 bases from V and 5 from J, leaving 8 bases between them. The CDR3 loop spans 12 amino acids. The CDR3 DNA is TGTGCCAGCACGGTACTAAATGAAAAACTGTTTTTT. Amino acid sequence: CASTVLNEKLFF.

The chain has TRBV5-1 and TRBJ2-2, with D unclear. Germline V gene lookup returns CDR1 SGHRS and CDR2 YFSETQ. This CDR3 has 13 residues. Trimming stripped 4 bases from V and 4 bases from J, with 8 bases between. The CDR3 is CASSLAGTGELFF. The CDR3 nucleotides read TGCGCCAGCAGCCTCGCAGGCACCGGGGAGCTGTTTTTT.

CDR3 sequence (DNA): TGTGCCAGCAGGGGGACAGGGGACTCCTACGAGCAGTACTTC. Residues: CASRGTGDSYEQYF. The chain joins TRBV6-5 to TRBJ2-7; 10 nucleotides line up with TRBD1. V gave up 6 bases and J gave up 0 bases; unmatched junction bases: 2. The CDR3 contains 14 residues. Germline-derived CDR1 and CDR2 are MNHEY and SVGAGI.

CDR3 sequence (DNA): TGTGCCAGCAGTTTACTGGCGGGGGGAAGCGAGCAGTACTTC. Its protein product is CASSLLAGGSEQYF. This chain uses TRBV27 with TRBJ2-7; 8 bases align to TRBD2. CDR1 and CDR2 from the germline V gene are MNHEY and SMNVEV (reference sequence). V was clipped by 2 bases and J by 6 bases; unmatched bases: 6. The CDR3 covers 14 residues.

This clone was seen just once. This sequence joins TRBV28 and TRBJ1-2; TRBD1 aligns across 10 bases. The CDR3 is 15 amino acids. Trimming at V came to 8 bases and at J to 2 bases, leaving 8 bases not matched to a gene. Germline loops: CDR1 MDHEN, CDR2 SYDVKM. For the CDR3, the DNA is TGTGCCAGCTTACAGGCGGGACAGGGGAACTATGGCTACACCTTC. Its protein is CASLQAGQGNYGYTF.

V gene TRBV7-9 combines with J gene TRBJ2-1; 8 bases are a match to TRBD1. CDR3 length: 14 amino acids. The germline V gene encodes CDR1 SEHNR and CDR2 FQNEAQ (reference sequence). With 5 bases clipped from V and 6 bases from J, the junction kept 6 bases outside the gene matches. The CDR3 reads CASSLTGVFNEQFF. CDR3 sequence (DNA): TGTGCCAGCAGCCTGACAGGGGTCTTCAATGAGCAGTTCTTC.

The chain links TRBV4-3 to TRBJ2-1; D unclear. V was clipped by 1 base and J by 4 bases, with 14 bases between them. This CDR3 region has 16 residues. CDR1 and CDR2 (germline): LGHNA, YSLEER. Here the CDR3 reads CASSQGVVRGYNEQFF. The CDR3 DNA reads TGCGCCAGCAGCCAAGGGGTAGTACGAGGTTACAATGAGCAGTTCTTC.

This clone was counted only a few times. V and J are TRBV6-6 and TRBJ1-6; D might be TRBD1 (6 bases). V was pared by 0 bases and J by 8 bases, with 8 bases between. The germline CDR1 and CDR2 sequences are MNHNY and SVGAGI (reference sequence). The CDR3 is 14 amino acids. The CDR3 here is CASSYSTGHSPLHF. The CDR3 DNA is TGTGCCAGCAGTTACTCGACAGGACATTCACCCCTCCACTTT.

This clone was detected once. The rearrangement joins TRBV7-2 to TRBJ2-7; 8 bases fit TRBD1. The CDR3 runs 14 residues. In germline, CDR1 is SGHTA, CDR2 FQGNSA. The V segment lost 2 bases and the J segment 4 bases; nucleotides outside the gene matches: 4. CDR3 sequence (DNA): TGTGCCAGCAGCTTATACCAGGGGGCATACGAGCAGTACTTC. Translated: CASSLYQGAYEQYF.